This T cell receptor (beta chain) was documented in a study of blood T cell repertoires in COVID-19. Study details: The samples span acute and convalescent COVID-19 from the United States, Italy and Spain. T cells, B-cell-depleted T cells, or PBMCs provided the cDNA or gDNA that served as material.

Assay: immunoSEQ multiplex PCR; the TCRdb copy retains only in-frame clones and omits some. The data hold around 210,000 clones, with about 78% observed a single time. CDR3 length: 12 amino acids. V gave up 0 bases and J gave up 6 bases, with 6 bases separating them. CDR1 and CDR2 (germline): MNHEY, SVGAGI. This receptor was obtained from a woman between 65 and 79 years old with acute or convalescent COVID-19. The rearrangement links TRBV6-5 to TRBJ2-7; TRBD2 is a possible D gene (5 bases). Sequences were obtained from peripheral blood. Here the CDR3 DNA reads TGTGCCAGCAGTTACTCGAGGGCCGAGCAGTACTTC. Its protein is CASSYSRAEQYF.